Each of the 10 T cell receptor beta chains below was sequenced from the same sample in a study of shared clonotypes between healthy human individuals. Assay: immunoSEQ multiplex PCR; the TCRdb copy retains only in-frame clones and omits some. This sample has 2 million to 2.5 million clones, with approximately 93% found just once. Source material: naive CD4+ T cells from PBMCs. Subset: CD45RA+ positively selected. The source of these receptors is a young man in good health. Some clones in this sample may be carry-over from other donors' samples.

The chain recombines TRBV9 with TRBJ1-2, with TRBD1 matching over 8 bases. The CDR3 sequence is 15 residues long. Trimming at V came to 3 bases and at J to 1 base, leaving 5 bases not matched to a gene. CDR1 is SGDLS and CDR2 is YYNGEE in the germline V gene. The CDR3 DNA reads TGTGCCAGCAGCGCGTCCAGGGGGCTTAACTATGGCTACACCTTC. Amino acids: CASSASRGLNYGYTF.

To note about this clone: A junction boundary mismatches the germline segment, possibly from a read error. This CDR3 reads CAGRVGNQPQHF. As DNA, the CDR3 is TGTGCCGGCAGGGTAGGAAATCAGCCCCAGCATTTT. V is TRBV6-1 and J is TRBJ1-5; D is perhaps TRBD1 (5 bases). Germline V gives CDR1 MNHNS, CDR2 SASEGT. The CDR3 spans 12 residues.

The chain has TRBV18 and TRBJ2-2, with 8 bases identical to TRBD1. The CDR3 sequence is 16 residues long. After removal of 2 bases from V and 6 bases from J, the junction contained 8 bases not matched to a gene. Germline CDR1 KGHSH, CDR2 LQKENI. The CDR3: CASSPFGTGTPGELFF. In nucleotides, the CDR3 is TGTGCCAGCTCACCATTTGGGACAGGAACACCCGGGGAGCTGTTTTTT.

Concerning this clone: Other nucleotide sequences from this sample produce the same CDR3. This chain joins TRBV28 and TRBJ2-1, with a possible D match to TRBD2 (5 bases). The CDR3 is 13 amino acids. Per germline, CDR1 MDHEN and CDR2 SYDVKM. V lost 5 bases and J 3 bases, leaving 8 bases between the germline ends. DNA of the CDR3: TGTGCCAGCAGTCTCGGGAACTACAATGAGCAGTTCTTC. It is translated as CASSLGNYNEQFF.

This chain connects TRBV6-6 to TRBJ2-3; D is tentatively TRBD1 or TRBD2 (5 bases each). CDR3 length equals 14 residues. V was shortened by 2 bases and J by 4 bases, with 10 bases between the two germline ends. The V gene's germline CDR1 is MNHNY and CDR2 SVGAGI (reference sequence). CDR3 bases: TGTGCCAGCAGTTACGGGACCTTAGCAGATACGCAGTATTTT. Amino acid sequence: CASSYGTLADTQYF.

The CDR3 nucleotides are TGTGCCAGCAGCCCGGGGACAGGGCGCCTCACCGGGGAGCTGTTTTTT. Amino acids: CASSPGTGRLTGELFF. The chain uses TRBV5-6 and TRBJ2-2; 9 bases align to TRBD1. Germline CDR1 reads SGHDT; CDR2 reads YYEEEE. The V segment lost 4 bases and the J segment 4 bases; nucleotides outside the gene matches: 8. The CDR3 spans 16 residues.

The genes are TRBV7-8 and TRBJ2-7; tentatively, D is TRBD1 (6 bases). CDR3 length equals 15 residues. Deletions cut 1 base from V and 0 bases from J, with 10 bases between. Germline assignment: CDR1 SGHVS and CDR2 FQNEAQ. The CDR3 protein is CASSLGGRGSYEQYF. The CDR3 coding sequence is TGTGCCAGCAGCTTAGGGGGCAGGGGCTCCTACGAGCAGTACTTC.

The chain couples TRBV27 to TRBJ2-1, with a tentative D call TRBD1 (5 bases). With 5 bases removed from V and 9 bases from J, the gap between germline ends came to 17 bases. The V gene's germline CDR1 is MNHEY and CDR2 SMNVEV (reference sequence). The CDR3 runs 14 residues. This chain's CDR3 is CASSHLPAQGEQFF. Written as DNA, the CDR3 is TGTGCCAGCAGTCACCTACCTGCCCAGGGTGAGCAGTTCTTC.

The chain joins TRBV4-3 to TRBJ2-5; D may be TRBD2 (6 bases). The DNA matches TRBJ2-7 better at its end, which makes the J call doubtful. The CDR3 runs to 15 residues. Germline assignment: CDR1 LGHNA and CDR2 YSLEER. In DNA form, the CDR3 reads TGCGCCAGCAGCCAAGAATTACTAGCTGGCTACGAGCAGTACTTC. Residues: CASSQELLAGYEQYF.

CDR3 DNA sequence: TGTGCCAGCAGCCAATGGGCAGAGACCCAGTACTTC. Translated: CASSQWAETQYF. The chain carries TRBV5-6 and TRBJ2-5; no firm D call. Trimming stripped 4 bases from V and 4 bases from J, with 8 bases between. This CDR3 is 12 amino acids long. Germline V gives CDR1 SGHDT, CDR2 YYEEEE.